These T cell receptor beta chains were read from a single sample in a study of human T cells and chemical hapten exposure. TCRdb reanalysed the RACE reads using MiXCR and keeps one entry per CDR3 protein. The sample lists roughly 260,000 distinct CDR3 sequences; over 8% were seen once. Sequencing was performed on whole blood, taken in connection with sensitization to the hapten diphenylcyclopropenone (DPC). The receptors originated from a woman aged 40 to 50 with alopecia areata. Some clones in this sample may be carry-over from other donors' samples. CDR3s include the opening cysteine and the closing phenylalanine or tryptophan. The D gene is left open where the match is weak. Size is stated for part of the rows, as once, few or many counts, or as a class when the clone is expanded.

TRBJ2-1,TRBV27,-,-,TGTGCCAGCAGTTTATTAGGAAGCGGTCGCTCCTACAATGAGCAGTTCTTC,CASSLLGSGRSYNEQFF
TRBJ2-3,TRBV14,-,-,TGTGCCAGCAGCCGGGCCACAGATACGCAGTATTTT,CASSRATDTQYF
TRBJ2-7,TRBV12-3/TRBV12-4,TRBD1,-,TGTGCCAGCAGTTTCTCAACGGGGACAGTCTCCTACGAGCAGTACTTC,CASSFSTGTVSYEQYF
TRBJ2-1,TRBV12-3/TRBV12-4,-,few,TGTGCCAGCAGCCCCACCCGGGTCTATAGGTTCTTC,CASSPTRVYRFF
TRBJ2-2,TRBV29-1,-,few,TGCAGCGGCTTAAGCACCGGGGAGCTGTTTTTT,CSGLSTGELFF
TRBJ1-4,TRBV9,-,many,TGTGCCAGCAGCGTAGATCAGGGGCTTTCTGAAAAACTGTTTTTT,CASSVDQGLSEKLFF
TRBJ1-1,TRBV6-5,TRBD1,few,TGTGCCACCATGAGACAGGGGCGGGTGGTAACTGAAGCTTTCTTT,CATMRQGRVVTEAFF
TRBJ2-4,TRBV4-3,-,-,TGCGCCAGCAGCCAAGATGGGGGAGCCAAAAACATTCAGTACTTC,CASSQDGGAKNIQYF
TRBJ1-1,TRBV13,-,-,TGTGCCAGCAGCTTACCGGTTCCTGAAGCTTTCTTT,CASSLPVPEAFF
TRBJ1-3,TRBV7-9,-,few,TGTGCCAGCTTACTATGGGGCTCTGGAAACACCATATATTTT,CASLLWGSGNTIYF
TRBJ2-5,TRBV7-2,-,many,TGTGCCAGCAGCTTACAGTCCTCCCAAGAGACCCAGTACTTC,CASSLQSSQETQYF
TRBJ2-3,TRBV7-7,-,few,TGTGCTAGCAGCTTAGCGTCGGGACATCGCACAGATACGCAGTATTTT,CASSLASGHRTDTQYF
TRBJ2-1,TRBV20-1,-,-,TGCAGTGCTAGAGAGCAAATCAATGAGCAGTTCTTC,CSAREQINEQFF
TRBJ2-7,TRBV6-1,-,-,TGTGCCAGCAGTGAAGCCAGGGAGCAGTACTTC,CASSEAREQYF
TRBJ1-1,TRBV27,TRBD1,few,TGTGCCAGCAGTAGAATTCCCGGGACAGGGGTGACTGAAGCTTTCTTT,CASSRIPGTGVTEAFF
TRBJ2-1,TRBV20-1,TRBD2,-,TGCAGTGCTAGAGCCCCTAGCGGCCAATCCTACAATGAGCAGTTCTTC,CSARAPSGQSYNEQFF
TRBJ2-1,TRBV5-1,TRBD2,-,TGCGCCAGCAGGACTAGCTGGAGTTCGAATGAGCAGTTCTTC,CASRTSWSSNEQFF
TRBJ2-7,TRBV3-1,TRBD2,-,TGTGCCAGCAGCCCCACATCGGGGGGGCTAAGCGAGCAGTACTTC,CASSPTSGGLSEQYF
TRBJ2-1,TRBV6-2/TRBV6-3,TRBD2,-,TGTGCCAGCAGTGCCCCGAGGACTAGCGTTACGGGTGAGCAGTTCTTC,CASSAPRTSVTGEQFF
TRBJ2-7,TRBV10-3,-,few,TGTGCCATCAAAAGGGCCAGCTCCTCCTACGAGCAGTACTTC,CAIKRASSSYEQYF
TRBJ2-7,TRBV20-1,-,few,TGCAGTGCTAGTTCCCGGGGAAAGAAGGACTACGAGCAGTACTTC,CSASSRGKKDYEQYF
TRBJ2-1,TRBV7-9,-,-,TGTGCCAGCAGCTTAGCGTCCGGGGTAGAGCGCAATGAGCAGTTCTTC,CASSLASGVERNEQFF
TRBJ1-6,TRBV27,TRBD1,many,TGTGCCAGCAGTAGAGCCTTGACAGGGGTTAATTCACCCCTCCACTTT,CASSRALTGVNSPLHF
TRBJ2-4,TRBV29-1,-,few,TGCAGCGTTGAAGTTGGGACCCCTGGGGGAATTCAGTACTTC,CSVEVGTPGGIQYF
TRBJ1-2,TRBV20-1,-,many,TGCAGTGCTATAGTCGGGTATGGCTACACCTTC,CSAIVGYGYTF
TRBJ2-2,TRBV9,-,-,TGTGCCAGCAGCGTAGATGGGAGAAGCACCGGGGAGCTGTTTTTT,CASSVDGRSTGELFF
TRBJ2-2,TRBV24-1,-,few,TGTGCCACCAGTACCCCTGGTCGGAGGTCGAACACCGGGGAGCTGTTTTTT,CATSTPGRRSNTGELFF
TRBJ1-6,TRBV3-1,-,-,TGTGCCAGCAGCCAAGATCGTCATTCACCCCTCCACTTT,CASSQDRHSPLHF
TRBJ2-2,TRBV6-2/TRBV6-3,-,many,TGTGCCAGCAGCCGACGTACCGGGGAGCTGTTTTTT,CASSRRTGELFF
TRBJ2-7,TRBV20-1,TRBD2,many,TGCAGTGCTAGGGGGGCACCCGGGACTAGCGGGAGAACCCTGACCCTGGAGCAGTACTTC,CSARGAPGTSGRTLTLEQYF
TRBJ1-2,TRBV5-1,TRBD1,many,TGCGCCAGCAGCCGGGGGACAGGACGAGAGGGCTACACCTTC,CASSRGTGREGYTF
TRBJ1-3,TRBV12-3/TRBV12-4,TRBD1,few,TGTGCCAGCAGTACAGAGGGACAGCTTGGCACCATATATTTT,CASSTEGQLGTIYF
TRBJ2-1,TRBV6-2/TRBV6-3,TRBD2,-,TGTGCCAGCAGTTATAGGGTGGGAAAGGGACTAGCGTTAAATGAGCAGTTCTTC,CASSYRVGKGLALNEQFF
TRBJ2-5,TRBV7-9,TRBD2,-,TGTGCCAGCAGCTGGGCGTCTATAGCGGGAGTCGCAGAGACCCAGTACTTC,CASSWASIAGVAETQYF
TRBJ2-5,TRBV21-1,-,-,TGTGCCAGCAGCATGATGGCCGGGACTCAAGAGACCCAGTACTTC,CASSMMAGTQETQYF
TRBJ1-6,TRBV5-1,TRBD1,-,TGCGCCAGCAGCTACCAGGGGGGTGATTCACCCCTCCACTTT,CASSYQGGDSPLHF
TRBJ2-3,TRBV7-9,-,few,TGTGCCAGCAGCCAGAGCTTAGCCGCAGATACGCAGTATTTT,CASSQSLAADTQYF
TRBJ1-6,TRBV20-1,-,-,TGCAGTGCTACAGGCTTACAGGGTGGGGGGTCACCCCTCCACTTT,CSATGLQGGGSPLHF